This T cell receptor beta chain was recovered during a study of control samples from healthy donors and cancer patients. Some clones are missing from TCRdb's copy, which holds only in-frame ones; the method was immunoSEQ multiplex PCR. The ten top clones account for roughly 2%, within a sample of approximately 190,000 clones. Trimming shortened V by 0 bases and J by 4 bases, and 7 bases separated the two germline ends. Germline values: CDR1 SGHRS, CDR2 YFSETQ. This CDR3 is 13 amino acids long. The receptor's source is a woman in her thirties in good health. The chain has TRBV5-1 and TRBJ1-2; D remains unclear. Source material: blood. The CDR3 spells CASSLGEGYGYTF. The CDR3 DNA is TGCGCCAGCAGCTTGGGGGAGGGCTATGGCTACACCTTC.